This T cell receptor beta chain is from a study of T cells in Graves' hyperthyroidism and ophthalmopathy. General study findings and limits: Blood held most thyroid clonotypes expanded above 0.001 frequency.

Amplified TCR beta CDR3 regions derived from RNA transcripts. HTBI primers were used for first-round RT-PCR of the TCR CDR3. TCRdb re-called the multiplex PCR reads through MiXCR, storing one row per CDR3 protein. Counted here are a few hundred thousand distinct CDR3 sequences, around 42% occurring once; the ten biggest clones make up roughly 7.7%. In this sample, this clonotype turned up a few times. What it recognizes is unknown. Mismatch with germline at one junction end may stem from a read error. The CDR3 is made up of 14 amino acids. Germline V CDR1 and CDR2: MNHEY, SMNVEV (reference sequence). Sequenced sample: peripheral blood or thyroid tissue (not recorded which). The TCR sequence derives from a woman aged 18-35 years with Graves' hyperthyroidism. V gene TRBV27 combines with J gene TRBJ1-5; the D gene is possibly TRBD1 (5 bases). This chain's CDR3 is CASSLWGINQSQHF. Here the CDR3 DNA reads TGTGCCAGCAGTTTGTGGGGGATCAATCAGTCCCAGCATTTT.